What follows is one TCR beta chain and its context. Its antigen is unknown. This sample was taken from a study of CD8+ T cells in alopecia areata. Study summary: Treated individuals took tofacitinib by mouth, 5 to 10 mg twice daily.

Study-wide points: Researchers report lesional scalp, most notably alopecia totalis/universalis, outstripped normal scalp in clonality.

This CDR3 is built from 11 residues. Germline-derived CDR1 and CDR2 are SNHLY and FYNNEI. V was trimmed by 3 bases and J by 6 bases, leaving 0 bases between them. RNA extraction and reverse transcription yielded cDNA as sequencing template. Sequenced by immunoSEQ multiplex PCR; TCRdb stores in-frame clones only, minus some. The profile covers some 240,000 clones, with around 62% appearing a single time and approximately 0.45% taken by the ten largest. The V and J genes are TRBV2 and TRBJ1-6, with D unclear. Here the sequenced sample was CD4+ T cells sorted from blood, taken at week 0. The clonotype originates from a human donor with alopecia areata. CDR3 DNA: TGTGCCAGCAGTGATAATTCACCCCTCCACTTT. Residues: CASSDNSPLHF.